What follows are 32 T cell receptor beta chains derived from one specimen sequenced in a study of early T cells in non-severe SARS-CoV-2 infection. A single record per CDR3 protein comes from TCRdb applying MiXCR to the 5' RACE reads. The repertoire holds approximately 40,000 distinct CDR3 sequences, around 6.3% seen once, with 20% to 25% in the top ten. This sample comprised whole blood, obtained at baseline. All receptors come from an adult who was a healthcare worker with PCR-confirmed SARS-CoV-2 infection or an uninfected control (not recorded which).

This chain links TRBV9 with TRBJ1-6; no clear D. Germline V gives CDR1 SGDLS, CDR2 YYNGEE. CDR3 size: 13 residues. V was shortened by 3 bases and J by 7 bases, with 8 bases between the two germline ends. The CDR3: CASSGPLNSPLHF. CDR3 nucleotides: TGTGCCAGCAGCGGACCACTAAATTCACCCCTCCACTTT.

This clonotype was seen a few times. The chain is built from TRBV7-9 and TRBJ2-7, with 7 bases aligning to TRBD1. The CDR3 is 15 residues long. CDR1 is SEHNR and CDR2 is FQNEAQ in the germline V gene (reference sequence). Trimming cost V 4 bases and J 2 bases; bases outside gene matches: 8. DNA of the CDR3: TGTGCCAGCAGCTCAGGGGGAATGACCACCTACGAGCAGTACTTC. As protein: CASSSGGMTTYEQYF. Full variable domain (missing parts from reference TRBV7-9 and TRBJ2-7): DTGVSQNPRHKITKRGQNVTFRCDPISEHNRLYWYRQTLGQGPEFLTYFQNEAQLEKSRLLSDRFSAERPKGSFSTLEIQRTEQGDSAMYLCASSSGGMTTYEQYFGPGTRLTVT.

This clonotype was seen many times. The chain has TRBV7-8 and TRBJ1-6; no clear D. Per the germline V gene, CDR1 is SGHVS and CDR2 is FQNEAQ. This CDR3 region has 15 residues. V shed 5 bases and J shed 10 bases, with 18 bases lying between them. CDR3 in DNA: TGTGCCAGCAGCCCAGAGCCAGGAGGAGGCTCACCCCTCCACTTT. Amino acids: CASSPEPGGGSPLHF.

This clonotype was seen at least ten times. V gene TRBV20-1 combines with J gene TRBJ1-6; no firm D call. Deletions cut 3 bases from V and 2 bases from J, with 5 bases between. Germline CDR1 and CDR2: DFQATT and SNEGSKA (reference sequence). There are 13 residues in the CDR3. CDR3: CSASGTYNSPLHF. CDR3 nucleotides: TGCAGTGCTAGTGGGACCTATAATTCACCCCTCCACTTT.

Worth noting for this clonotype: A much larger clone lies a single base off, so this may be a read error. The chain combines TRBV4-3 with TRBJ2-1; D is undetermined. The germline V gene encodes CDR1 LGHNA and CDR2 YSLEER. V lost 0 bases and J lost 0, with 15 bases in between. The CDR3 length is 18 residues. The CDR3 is CASSQDSRGVFSYNEQFF. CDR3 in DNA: TGCGCCAGCAGCCAAGATTCCCGCGGAGTTTTCTCCTACAATGAGCAGTTCTTC.

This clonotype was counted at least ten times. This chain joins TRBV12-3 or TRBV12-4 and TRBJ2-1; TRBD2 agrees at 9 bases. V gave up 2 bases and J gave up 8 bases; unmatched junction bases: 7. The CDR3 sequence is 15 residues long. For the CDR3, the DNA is TGTGCCAGCAGTTTACTTCTAGCGGGATCAGATGAGCAGTTCTTC. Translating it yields CASSLLLAGSDEQFF.

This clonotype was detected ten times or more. CDR3 amino acids: CATRGVNTEAFF. In nucleotides, the CDR3 is TGTGCCACAAGGGGGGTGAACACTGAAGCTTTCTTT. The chain has TRBV24-1 and TRBJ1-1; maybe TRBD1 (6 bases). Germline V gene data show CDR1 as KGHDR and CDR2 as SFDVKD. The CDR3 covers 12 residues. V lost 10 bases and J lost 0, with 8 bases in between.

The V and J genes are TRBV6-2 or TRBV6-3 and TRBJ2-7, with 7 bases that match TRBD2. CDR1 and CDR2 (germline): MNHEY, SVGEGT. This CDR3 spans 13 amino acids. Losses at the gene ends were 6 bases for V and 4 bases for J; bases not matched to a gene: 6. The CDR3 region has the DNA TGTGCCAGCAGGCGAGCGGGGAATTACGAGCAGTACTTC. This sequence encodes CASRRAGNYEQYF.

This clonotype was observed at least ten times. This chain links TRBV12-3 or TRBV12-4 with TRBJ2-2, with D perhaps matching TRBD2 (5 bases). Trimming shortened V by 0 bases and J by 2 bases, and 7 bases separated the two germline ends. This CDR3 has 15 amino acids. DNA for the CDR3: TGTGCCAGCAGTTTAGCGGGAGACAACACCGGGGAGCTGTTTTTT. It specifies CASSLAGDNTGELFF.

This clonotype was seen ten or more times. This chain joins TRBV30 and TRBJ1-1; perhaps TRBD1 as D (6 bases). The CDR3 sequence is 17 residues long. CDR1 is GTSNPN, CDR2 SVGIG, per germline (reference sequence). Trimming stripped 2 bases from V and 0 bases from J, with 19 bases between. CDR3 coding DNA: TGTGCCTGGAGTCCACTTTGGACAGTTTCTGTGAACACTGAAGCTTTCTTT. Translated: CAWSPLWTVSVNTEAFF.

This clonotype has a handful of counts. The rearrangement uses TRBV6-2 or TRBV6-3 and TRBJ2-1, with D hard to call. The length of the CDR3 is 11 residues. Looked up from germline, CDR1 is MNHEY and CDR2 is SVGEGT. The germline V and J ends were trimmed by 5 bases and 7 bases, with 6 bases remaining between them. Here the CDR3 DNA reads TGTGCCAGCAGTCAAAGAAATGAGCAGTTCTTC. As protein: CASSQRNEQFF.

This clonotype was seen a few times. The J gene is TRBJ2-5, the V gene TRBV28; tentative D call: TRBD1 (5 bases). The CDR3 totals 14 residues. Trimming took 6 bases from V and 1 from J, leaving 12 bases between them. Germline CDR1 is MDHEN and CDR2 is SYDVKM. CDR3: CASSLSGSQETQYF. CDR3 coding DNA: TGTGCCAGCAGCCTCTCAGGGTCCCAAGAGACCCAGTACTTC. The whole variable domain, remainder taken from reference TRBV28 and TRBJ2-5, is DVKVTQSSRYLVKRTGEKVFLECVQDMDHENMFWYRQDPGLGLRLIYFSYDVKMKEKGDIPEGYSVSREKKERFSLILESASTNQTSMYLCASSLSGSQETQYFGPGTRLLVL.

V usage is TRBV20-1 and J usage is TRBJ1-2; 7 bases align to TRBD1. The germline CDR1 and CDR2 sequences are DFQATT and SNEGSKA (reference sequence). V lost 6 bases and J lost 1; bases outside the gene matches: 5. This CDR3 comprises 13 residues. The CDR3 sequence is CSAEDRINYGYTF. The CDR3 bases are TGCAGTGCCGAGGACAGGATTAACTATGGCTACACCTTC.

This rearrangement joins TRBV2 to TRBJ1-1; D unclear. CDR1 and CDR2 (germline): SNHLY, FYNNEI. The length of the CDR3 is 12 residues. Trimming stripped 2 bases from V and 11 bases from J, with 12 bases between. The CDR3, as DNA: TGTGCCAGCAGTGAATATGAGGGCCCCGCTTTCTTT. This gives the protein CASSEYEGPAFF.

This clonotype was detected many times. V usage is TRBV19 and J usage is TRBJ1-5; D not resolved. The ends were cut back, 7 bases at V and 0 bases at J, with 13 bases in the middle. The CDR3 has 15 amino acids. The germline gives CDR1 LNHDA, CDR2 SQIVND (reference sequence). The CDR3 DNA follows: TGTGCCAGTACCCGGGATCCTTATAGCAATCAGCCCCAGCATTTT. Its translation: CASTRDPYSNQPQHF.

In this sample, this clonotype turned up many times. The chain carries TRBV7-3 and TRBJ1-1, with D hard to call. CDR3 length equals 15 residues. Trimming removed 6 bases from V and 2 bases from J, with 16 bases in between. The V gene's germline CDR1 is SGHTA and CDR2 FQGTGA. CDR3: CASRLSVLSNTEAFF. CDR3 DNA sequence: TGTGCCAGCAGATTATCGGTCCTATCAAACACTGAAGCTTTCTTT.

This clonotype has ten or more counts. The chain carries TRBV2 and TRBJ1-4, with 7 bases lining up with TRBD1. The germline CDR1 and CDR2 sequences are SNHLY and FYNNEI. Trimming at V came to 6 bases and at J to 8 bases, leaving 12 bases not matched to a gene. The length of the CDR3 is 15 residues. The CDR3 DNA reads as TGTGCCAGCAGGCCAGACAGGGACAAGAAGGAAAAACTGTTTTTT. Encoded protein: CASRPDRDKKEKLFF.

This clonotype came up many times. For the CDR3, the DNA is TGTGCCAGCAGTGGGACTAGCGGGGGCACAGATACGCAGTATTTT. Residues: CASSGTSGGTDTQYF. This sequence joins TRBV2 and TRBJ2-3, with 12 bases aligning to TRBD2. Germline lookup yields CDR1 SNHLY and CDR2 FYNNEI. CDR3 length equals 15 residues. The V gene end was trimmed by 4 bases and the J gene end by 1 base; junction bases not matched to a gene: 0.

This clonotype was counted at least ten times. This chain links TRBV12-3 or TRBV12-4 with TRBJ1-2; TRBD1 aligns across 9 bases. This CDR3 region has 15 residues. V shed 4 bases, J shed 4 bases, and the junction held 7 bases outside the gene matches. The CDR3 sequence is CASSSRDRAFYGYTF. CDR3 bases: TGTGCCAGCAGTTCTCGGGACAGGGCGTTCTATGGCTACACCTTC.

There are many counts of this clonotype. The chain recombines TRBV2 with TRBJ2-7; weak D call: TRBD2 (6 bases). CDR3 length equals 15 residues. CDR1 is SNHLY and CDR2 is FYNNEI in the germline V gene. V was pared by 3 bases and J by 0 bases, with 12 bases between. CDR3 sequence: CASSEARGSSYEQYF. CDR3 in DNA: TGTGCCAGCAGTGAGGCGCGGGGAAGCTCCTACGAGCAGTACTTC.

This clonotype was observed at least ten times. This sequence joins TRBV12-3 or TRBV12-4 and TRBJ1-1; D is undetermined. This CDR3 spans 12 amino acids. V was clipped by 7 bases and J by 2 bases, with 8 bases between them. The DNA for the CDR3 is TGTGCCAGCAAGCGTTACAACACTGAAGCTTTCTTT. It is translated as CASKRYNTEAFF.

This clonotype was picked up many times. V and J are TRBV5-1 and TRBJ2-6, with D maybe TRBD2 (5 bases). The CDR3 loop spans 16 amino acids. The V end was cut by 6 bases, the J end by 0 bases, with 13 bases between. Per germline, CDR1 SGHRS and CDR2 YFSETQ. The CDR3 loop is CASTTTRGSGANVLTF. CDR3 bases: TGCGCCAGCACGACTACGAGAGGCTCTGGGGCCAACGTCCTGACTTTC.

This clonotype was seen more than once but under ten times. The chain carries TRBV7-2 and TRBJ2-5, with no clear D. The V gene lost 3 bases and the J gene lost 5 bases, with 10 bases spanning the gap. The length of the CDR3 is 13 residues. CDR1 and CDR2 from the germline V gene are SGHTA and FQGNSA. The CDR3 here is CASSFEPGETQYF. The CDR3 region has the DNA TGTGCCAGCAGCTTCGAGCCCGGGGAGACCCAGTACTTC.

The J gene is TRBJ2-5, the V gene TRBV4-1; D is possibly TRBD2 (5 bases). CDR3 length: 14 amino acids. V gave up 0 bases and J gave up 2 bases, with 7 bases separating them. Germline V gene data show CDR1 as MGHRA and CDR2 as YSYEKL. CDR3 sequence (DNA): TGCGCCAGCAGCCAAGAAAGGACTCAAGAGACCCAGTACTTC. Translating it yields CASSQERTQETQYF.

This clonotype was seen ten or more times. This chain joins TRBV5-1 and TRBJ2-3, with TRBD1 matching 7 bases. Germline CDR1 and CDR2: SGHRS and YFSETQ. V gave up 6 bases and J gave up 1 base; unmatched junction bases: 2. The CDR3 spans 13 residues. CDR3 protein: CASNGQGTDTQYF. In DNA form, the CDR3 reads TGCGCCAGCAACGGACAGGGCACAGATACGCAGTATTTT.

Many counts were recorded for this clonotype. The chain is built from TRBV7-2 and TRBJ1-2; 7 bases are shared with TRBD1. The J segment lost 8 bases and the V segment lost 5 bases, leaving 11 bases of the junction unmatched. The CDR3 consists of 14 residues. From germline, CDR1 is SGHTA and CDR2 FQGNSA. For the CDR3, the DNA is TGTGCCAGCAGCCTTTGGGAGGGGGCGCTGGGCTACACCTTC. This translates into CASSLWEGALGYTF.

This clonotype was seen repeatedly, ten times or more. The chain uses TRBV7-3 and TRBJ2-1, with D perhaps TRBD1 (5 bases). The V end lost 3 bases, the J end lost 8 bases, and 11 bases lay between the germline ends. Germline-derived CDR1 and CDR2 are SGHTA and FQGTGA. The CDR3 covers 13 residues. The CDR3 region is CASSFRTMDEQFF. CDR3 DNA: TGTGCCAGCAGCTTCCGGACAATGGATGAGCAGTTCTTC.

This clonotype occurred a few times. In DNA, the CDR3 is TGTGCCAGTCGCGGAGGGTCTAGCACAGATACGCAGTATTTT. This gives the protein CASRGGSSTDTQYF. The chain links TRBV7-2 to TRBJ2-3; a weak D match, TRBD2 (6 bases). V lost 9 bases and J 0 bases, leaving 13 bases between the germline ends. Germline-derived CDR1 and CDR2 are SGHTA and FQGNSA. The CDR3 runs to 14 residues.

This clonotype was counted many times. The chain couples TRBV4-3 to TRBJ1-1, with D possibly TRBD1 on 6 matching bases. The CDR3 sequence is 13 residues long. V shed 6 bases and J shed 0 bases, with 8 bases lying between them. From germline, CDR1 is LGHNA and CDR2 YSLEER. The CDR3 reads CASRDRLNTEAFF. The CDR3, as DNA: TGCGCCAGCAGAGACAGGTTGAACACTGAAGCTTTCTTT.

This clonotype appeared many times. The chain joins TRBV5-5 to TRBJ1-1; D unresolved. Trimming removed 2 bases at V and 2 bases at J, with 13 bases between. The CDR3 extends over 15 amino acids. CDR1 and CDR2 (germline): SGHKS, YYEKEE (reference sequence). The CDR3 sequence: CASSFQGRANTEAFF. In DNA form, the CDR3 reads TGTGCCAGCAGCTTCCAAGGACGAGCCAACACTGAAGCTTTCTTT.

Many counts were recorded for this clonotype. The CDR3 DNA follows: TGCAGCGTTGGGGGTAGTAGTGAGACCCAGTACTTC. Translating gives CSVGGSSETQYF. This chain links TRBV29-1 with TRBJ2-5; unclear D gene. The CDR3 has 12 amino acids. CDR1 SQVTM and CDR2 ANQGSEA come from the germline V gene. V was shortened by 4 bases and J by 5 bases, with 11 bases between the two germline ends.

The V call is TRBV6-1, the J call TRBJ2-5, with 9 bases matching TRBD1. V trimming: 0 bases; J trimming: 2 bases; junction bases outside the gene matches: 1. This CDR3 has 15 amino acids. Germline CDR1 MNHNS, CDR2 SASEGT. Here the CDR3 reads CASSEAGTGQETQYF. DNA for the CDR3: TGTGCCAGCAGTGAAGCGGGGACAGGGCAAGAGACCCAGTACTTC.